The source of this T cell receptor beta chain is a study of T cells in Graves' hyperthyroidism and ophthalmopathy. It was RNA transcripts that yielded the amplified TCR beta CDR3 regions. TCR CDR3 regions were first amplified by RT-PCR with HTBI primers. TCRdb reprocessed the multiplex PCR reads via MiXCR and lists one record per CDR3 protein. The table has approximately 630,000 distinct CDR3 sequences, 15% to 20% seen once. Whole-study findings and limits: Most thyroid clonotypes expanded above 0.001 appeared in blood too.

The V segment lost 6 bases and the J segment 1 base; nucleotides outside the gene matches: 6. Germline V gene sequence: CDR1 SNHLY, CDR2 FYNNEI. The CDR3 contains 15 residues. There are many counts of this clonotype. The antigen is not known. The source material was blood. This receptor was obtained from a woman under 40 with Graves' hyperthyroidism. V and J are TRBV2 and TRBJ2-1; the match to TRBD2 covers 7 bases. The CDR3 protein is CASSSGIPSYNEQFF. The CDR3 DNA follows: TGTGCCAGCAGCAGCGGGATTCCTTCCTACAATGAGCAGTTCTTC.